This T cell receptor (beta chain) derives from a study of blood T cells in healthy people across ages. A second PCR, run for roughly 7 to 11 cycles, used a sample-barcoded 5' primer plus a J-beta primer mix. Via MiXCR, TCRdb re-called the 5' RACE reads, giving one row per CDR3 protein. The sample holds some 860,000 distinct CDR3 sequences, approximately 53% seen once. The CDR3 spans 16 residues. Trimming removed 2 bases from V and 5 bases from J; junction bases left unmatched: 5. Germline assignment: CDR1 SGHAT and CDR2 FQNNGV. The receptor's source is a man between 40 and 49 years old in good health. Material for sequencing was blood. The chain combines TRBV11-2 with TRBJ1-4, with TRBD1 matching 10 bases. The CDR3 DNA follows: TGTGCCAGCAGCTTAATTCGGACAGGGGGAAATGAAAAACTGTTTTTT. Translation gives CASSLIRTGGNEKLFF.